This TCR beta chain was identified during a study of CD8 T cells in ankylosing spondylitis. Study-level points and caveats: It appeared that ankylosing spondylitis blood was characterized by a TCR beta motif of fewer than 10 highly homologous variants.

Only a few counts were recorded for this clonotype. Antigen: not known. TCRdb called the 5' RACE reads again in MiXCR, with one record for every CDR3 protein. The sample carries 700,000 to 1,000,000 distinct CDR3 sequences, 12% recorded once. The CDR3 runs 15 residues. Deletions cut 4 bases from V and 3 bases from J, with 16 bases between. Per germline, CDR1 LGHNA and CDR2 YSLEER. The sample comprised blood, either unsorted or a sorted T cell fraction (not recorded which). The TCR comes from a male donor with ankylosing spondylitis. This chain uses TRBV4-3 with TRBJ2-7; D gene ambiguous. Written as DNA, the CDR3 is TGCGCCAGCAGCCGTACGGCTTACGGTGGCTACGAGCAGTACTTC. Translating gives CASSRTAYGGYEQYF.